The present T cell receptor beta chain was sequenced within a study of shared clonotypes between healthy human individuals. Genomic DNA for unsorted samples was obtained from about 88 million PBMCs. The CDR3 runs to 15 residues. Germline values: CDR1 SGHNT, CDR2 YENEEA. V lost 1 base and J lost 7, with 13 bases in between. The unsorted PBMC sample used ten immunoSEQ deep assay plates. Sequencing used immunoSEQ multiplex PCR; TCRdb keeps in-frame clones, though not all of them. The sample contains 450,000 to 500,000 clones, 70% to 80% of which appear only once. This clonotype was obtained from a woman in her thirties or forties in good health. Some clones in this sample may be carry-over from other donors' samples. The chain employs TRBV11-3 and TRBJ2-2; D call uncertain. Sequenced sample: PBMCs. The CDR3 region has the DNA TGTGCCAGCAGCTTAGCCCCCAGTCGGGTCGGGGAGCTGTTTTTT. It translates to CASSLAPSRVGELFF.